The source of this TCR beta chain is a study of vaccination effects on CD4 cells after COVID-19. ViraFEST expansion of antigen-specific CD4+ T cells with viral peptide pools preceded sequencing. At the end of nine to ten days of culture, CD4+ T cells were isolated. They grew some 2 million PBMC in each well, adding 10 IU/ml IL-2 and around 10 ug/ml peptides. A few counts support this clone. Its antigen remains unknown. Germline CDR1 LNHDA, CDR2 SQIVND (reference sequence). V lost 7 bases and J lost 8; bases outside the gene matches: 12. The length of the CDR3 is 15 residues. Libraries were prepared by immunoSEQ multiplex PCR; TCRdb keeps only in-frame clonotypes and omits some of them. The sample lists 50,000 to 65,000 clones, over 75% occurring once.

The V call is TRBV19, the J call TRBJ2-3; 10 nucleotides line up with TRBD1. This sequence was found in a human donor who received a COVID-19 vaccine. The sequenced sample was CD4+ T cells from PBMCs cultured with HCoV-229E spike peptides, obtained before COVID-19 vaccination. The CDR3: CASMGVRTGGGTQYF. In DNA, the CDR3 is TGTGCCAGTATGGGTGTGAGGACAGGGGGTGGTACGCAGTATTTT.